This T cell receptor beta chain was sequenced during a study of spatial heterogeneity in lung cancer. J was trimmed by 0 bases and V by 5 bases; bases with no gene match: 10. The CDR3 is made up of 19 amino acids. CDR1 is SGHVS, CDR2 FQNEAQ, per germline. This clonotype was recorded at least ten times. Stated time point: sample taken at primary tumor resection. Tumor, nontumor lung or frozen PBMC supplied whole RNA that was sequenced unsorted. TCRdb redid the calling of the 5' RACE reads with MiXCR, one entry per CDR3 protein. The data show about 39,000 distinct CDR3 sequences, approximately 5.5% seen once.

The sequences come from PBMCs, collected at surgery. The chain combines TRBV7-8 with TRBJ1-6, with 10 bases aligning to TRBD1. This TCR derives from a male donor with early-stage non-small cell lung cancer. The CDR3 is CASSPMGTGASSYNSPLHF. CDR3 nucleotides: TGTGCCAGCAGCCCCATGGGGACAGGGGCTAGCTCCTATAATTCACCCCTCCACTTT.